The next 16 T cell receptor beta chains were all read from a single sample in a study of resident and recirculating memory T cells in vitiligo. TCRdb's copy holds only in-frame clones and misses some; the assay was immunoSEQ multiplex PCR. The sample has 39,000 or so clones, about 90% seen once. Source material: blood. The receptors here all came from a male donor with vitiligo.

The chain uses TRBV6-5 and TRBJ2-7; D gene uncertain. This CDR3 has 11 residues. V shed 5 bases and J shed 3 bases, with 5 bases lying between them. Per the germline V gene, CDR1 is MNHEY and CDR2 is SVGAGI. The chain's CDR3 is CASSQNYEQYF. DNA for the CDR3: TGTGCCAGCAGTCAAAACTACGAGCAGTACTTC.

This rearrangement joins TRBV5-1 to TRBJ2-1, with 10 bases fitting TRBD2. The CDR3 has 19 amino acids. The V gene's germline CDR1 is SGHRS and CDR2 YFSETQ. V lost 0 bases and J lost 0; bases outside the gene matches: 9. CDR3 bases: TGCGCCAGCAGCTTGGTGGGCTTTAGCGGGGGGACCTCCTACAATGAGCAGTTCTTC. Translated, it gives CASSLVGFSGGTSYNEQFF.

The chain joins TRBV5-1 to TRBJ2-2, with D uncertain. Germline values: CDR1 SGHRS, CDR2 YFSETQ. The CDR3 contains 15 residues. Trimming stripped 3 bases from V and 0 bases from J, with 9 bases between. The CDR3 loop is CASSSGGTNTGELFF. CDR3 nucleotide sequence: TGCGCCAGCAGCTCCGGCGGCACGAACACCGGGGAGCTGTTTTTT.

The CDR3 DNA reads TGTGCCAGCAGTGAAGGAACGGAGGATGGCTACACCTTC. Residues: CASSEGTEDGYTF. The rearrangement joins TRBV6-1 to TRBJ1-2; D gene unclear. Germline lookup yields CDR1 MNHNS and CDR2 SASEGT. The V end was cut by 1 base, the J end by 6 bases, with 9 bases between. The CDR3 contains 13 residues.

This chain links TRBV30 with TRBJ2-2; TRBD2 matches 12 bases. This CDR3 has 17 amino acids. J was trimmed by 2 bases and V by 6 bases; bases with no gene match: 10. Germline V gene sequence: CDR1 GTSNPN, CDR2 SVGIG (reference sequence). For the CDR3, the DNA is TGTGCCTGTGAGAGAACTAGCGGGGGGTTTAACACCGGGGAGCTGTTTTTT. Its protein product is CACERTSGGFNTGELFF.

Turning to this clone: A junction end diverges from the germline sequence, so it may reflect a read error. The chain links TRBV12-5 to TRBJ1-2; a weak D match, TRBD1 (5 bases). Germline assignment: CDR1 LGHNT and CDR2 FRNRAP. CDR3 length equals 13 residues. CDR3 sequence (DNA): TGTGCTAGTGGACCCACGGGGGAACGGTTCCGTCACTTC. Translation gives CASGPTGERFRHF.

This chain links TRBV6-4 with TRBJ1-6; 8 nucleotides align to TRBD1. The V segment lost 5 bases and the J segment 3 bases; nucleotides outside the gene matches: 18. The CDR3 spans 20 residues. Germline V gene sequence: CDR1 MRHNA, CDR2 SNTAGT. Here the CDR3 reads CASSFWDDRTGNRYNSPLHF. The CDR3 DNA reads TGTGCCAGCAGTTTCTGGGATGATCGGACAGGGAATCGCTATAATTCACCCCTCCACTTT.

V usage is TRBV19 and J usage is TRBJ1-4; D uncertain. The V gene's germline CDR1 is LNHDA and CDR2 SQIVND (reference sequence). This CDR3 is 14 amino acids long. V lost 4 bases and J 0 bases, leaving 6 bases between the germline ends. The CDR3 sequence is CASSTRATNEKLFF. The CDR3 nucleotides read TGTGCCAGTAGTACCCGAGCAACTAATGAAAAACTGTTTTTT.

CDR3 coding DNA: TGTGCCAGCAGCCATCGGGGGGGTGAACAGTACTTC. Translated, it gives CASSHRGGEQYF. The chain is built from TRBV7-2 and TRBJ2-7; TRBD2 aligns across 8 bases. CDR1 and CDR2 from the germline V gene are SGHTA and FQGNSA. The length of the CDR3 is 12 residues. V lost 5 bases, J lost 10 bases, and 7 bases stayed unmatched.

This chain links TRBV10-1 with TRBJ1-4; TRBD1 is a possible D gene (5 bases). There are 16 residues in the CDR3. The V and J ends lost 4 bases and 3 bases respectively, with 15 bases between them. Germline V gives CDR1 WNHNN, CDR2 SYGVQD (reference sequence). In DNA, the CDR3 is TGCGCCAGCAGTGGGGGAAACGGGGGGGCTAATGAAAAACTGTTTTTT. The encoded protein is CASSGGNGGANEKLFF.

The rearrangement links TRBV5-4 to TRBJ1-4; TRBD1 aligns across 7 bases. In germline, CDR1 is SGHNT, CDR2 YYREEE (reference sequence). This CDR3 has 13 amino acids. J lost 5 bases, V lost 4 bases, and 2 bases had no gene match. DNA of the CDR3: TGTGCCAGCAGCGGGGACAGAAATGAAAAACTGTTTTTT. This encodes CASSGDRNEKLFF.

This chain uses TRBV30 with TRBJ2-7; the D gene is possibly TRBD2 (6 bases). CDR1 and CDR2 from the germline V gene are GTSNPN and SVGIG (reference sequence). V dropped 1 base and J dropped 7 bases, with 14 bases sitting between them. The CDR3 totals 13 residues. The CDR3: CAWSGWLAGEQYF. CDR3 DNA sequence: TGTGCCTGGAGTGGTTGGTTGGCGGGGGAGCAGTACTTC.

The V call is TRBV5-5, the J call TRBJ1-3; 7 nucleotides line up with TRBD1. Germline CDR1 SGHKS, CDR2 YYEKEE (reference sequence). CDR3 length equals 16 residues. The V and J ends lost 4 bases and 2 bases, in that order; junction bases with no gene match: 9. The CDR3 sequence: CASSIGQQGPGNTIYF. CDR3 coding DNA: TGTGCCAGCAGCATCGGCCAACAGGGGCCTGGAAACACCATATATTTT.

V is TRBV28 and J is TRBJ1-1, with D maybe TRBD1 (6 bases). The CDR3 is 12 residues long. Trimming took off 6 bases at V and 6 bases at J, with 11 bases between the two ends. Germline loops: CDR1 MDHEN, CDR2 SYDVKM. The CDR3 loop reads CASRSGQSEAFF. The CDR3 bases are TGTGCCAGCAGGTCCGGACAGTCTGAAGCTTTCTTT.

This clone was picked up one time. This chain connects TRBV11-2 to TRBJ2-7; no reliable D call. There are 12 residues in the CDR3. Germline CDR1 and CDR2: SGHAT and FQNNGV. V gave up 5 bases and J gave up 7 bases, with 12 bases separating them. The CDR3 loop is CASSPVGWEQYF. The CDR3 DNA reads as TGTGCCAGCAGCCCTGTCGGTTGGGAGCAGTACTTC.

This clone was recorded only once. V is TRBV9 and J is TRBJ2-1, with D tentatively TRBD2 (5 bases). Trimming removed 0 bases at V and 2 bases at J, with 18 bases between. CDR3 length: 18 amino acids. Germline CDR1 is SGDLS and CDR2 is YYNGEE. The CDR3 DNA reads as TGTGCCAGCAGCGTAGACCTAGCAAATTCCCTTCCCTACAATGAGCAGTTCTTC. As protein: CASSVDLANSLPYNEQFF.